A selection of T cell receptor beta chains follows, all from one sample in a study of T cell responses to AZD1222 COVID-19 vaccine. The data were produced by immunoSEQ multiplex PCR, yet TCRdb's version contains in-frame clones alone and is incomplete. Here the sample spans about 120,000 clones, approximately 90% being singletons. Sample: peripheral blood, taken 28 days after the second AZD1222 dose. All receptors come from an adult who received the AZD1222 COVID-19 vaccine. The CDR3 runs from the conserved cysteine through the conserved F or W. The D gene is left open where the match is weak. Clone size is given for some rows only: seen once, a few or many times, or a class if the clone is expanded.

D gene	clone size	V gene	J gene	CDR3 DNA	CDR3 protein
.	.	TRBV25-1	TRBJ2-3	TGTGCCAGCAGTGAAGGGTATGGGACAGATACGCAGTATTTT	CASSEGYGTDTQYF
.	.	TRBV3-1/TRBV3-2	TRBJ2-5	TGTGCCAGCAGCCAAGTGAAAGAGACCCAGTACTTC	CASSQVKETQYF
.	.	TRBV24-1	TRBJ2-2	TGTGCCACCAGTGATCTCAGGGAAAACACCGGGGAGCTGTTTTTT	CATSDLRENTGELFF
.	.	TRBV19	TRBJ1-1	TGTGCCAGTAGTATAAGCCAAACCAGGAACACTGAAGCTTTCTTT	CASSISQTRNTEAFF
.	.	TRBV5-4	TRBJ2-3	TGTGCCAGCAGCTTAAACCCCCGACAGACAGAAGATACGCAGTATTTT	CASSLNPRQTEDTQYF
TRBD1	.	TRBV5-8	TRBJ1-5	TGTGCCAGCAGCTTCGGGACAGCCGGTTATAGCAATCAGCCCCAGCATTTT	CASSFGTAGYSNQPQHF
TRBD1	.	TRBV24-1	TRBJ1-2	TGTGCCACCAGTGATCGGACAGGGGAAAACTATGGCTACACCTTC	CATSDRTGENYGYTF
.	.	TRBV28	TRBJ1-5	TGTGCCAGCAGGACCGGGGGGGTAAATCAGCCCCAGCATTTT	CASRTGGVNQPQHF
.	.	TRBV7-3	TRBJ1-1	TGTGCCAGCAGCTCGGGCATTGAAGCTTTCTTT	CASSSGIEAFF
.	few	TRBV4-1	TRBJ1-2	TGCGCCAGCAGTGCCGGGACGGTAAACTATGGCTACACCTTC	CASSAGTVNYGYTF
.	.	TRBV2	TRBJ1-6	TGTGCCAGCGGCTGGTACCGAGATAATTCACCCCTCCACTTT	CASGWYRDNSPLHF
.	.	TRBV20-1	TRBJ1-1	TGCAGTGCTAGTAGGTCGAACACTGAAGCTTTCTTT	CSASRSNTEAFF
.	.	TRBV10-3	TRBJ2-1	TGTGCCATCAGTGAGACCTCGGGAATTAGCTCCTACAATGAGCAGTTCTTC	CAISETSGISSYNEQFF
TRBD2	.	TRBV28	TRBJ2-7	TGTGCCAGCAGTCACTCAGCGGGGAACTCCTACGAGCAGTACTTC	CASSHSAGNSYEQYF
.	once	TRBV19	TRBJ2-7	TGTGCCAGTAGAGGAGGCGGGGTGGCGTACGAGCAGTACTTC	CASRGGGVAYEQYF
TRBD2	.	TRBV11-2	TRBJ2-3	TGTGCCAGCAGCCTACGCCTAGCGGTATGGACAGATACGCAGTATTTT	CASSLRLAVWTDTQYF
.	.	TRBV11-3	TRBJ2-2	TGTGCCAGCAGCTCCCGGGCCCTACAAGGAGGGGAGCTGTTTTTT	CASSSRALQGGELFF
TRBD2	.	TRBV6-2/TRBV6-3	TRBJ2-5	TGTGCCAGCAGTTACGTTAAGGGCGGGAGCCAGGAGACCCAGTACTTC	CASSYVKGGSQETQYF
.	.	TRBV19	TRBJ1-5	TGTGCCAGTAGTATTCGGACAGTAAATAGCAATCAGCCCCAGCATTTT	CASSIRTVNSNQPQHF
TRBD1	.	TRBV11-1	TRBJ1-1	TGTGCCAGCAGCCTGGGACAGGCGAACACTGAAGCTTTCTTT	CASSLGQANTEAFF
.	.	TRBV28	TRBJ1-1	TGTGCCAGCAGTTCCCCTAACTCCCGGGCCCCGAACACTGAAGCTTTCTTT	CASSSPNSRAPNTEAFF
.	.	TRBV9	TRBJ2-5	TGTGCCAGCAGCGTAGAAGGCGGGAAAGAGACCCAGTACTTC	CASSVEGGKETQYF
.	.	TRBV5-5	TRBJ2-3	TGTGCCAGCAGCGTTATGGGCACAGATACGCAGTATTTT	CASSVMGTDTQYF
.	once	TRBV28	TRBJ1-1	TGTGCCAGCAGGGCGGGGGGGCGAACTGAAGCTTTCTTT	CASRAGGRTEAFF
.	.	TRBV6-5	TRBJ2-1	TGTGCCAGCAGTTACGGGGCTGGCTACAATGAGCAGTTCTTC	CASSYGAGYNEQFF
.	.	TRBV4-3	TRBJ2-5	TGCGCCAGCAGCCAAGCCACTCCTGAGGGCCGCCAAGAGACCCAGTACTTC	CASSQATPEGRQETQYF
TRBD1	.	TRBV7-2	TRBJ2-1	TGTGCCAGCAGCTTAGCGCACGGGACAGGGGGTTCGGGTCGCAATGAGCAGTTCTTC	CASSLAHGTGGSGRNEQFF
TRBD1	.	TRBV28	TRBJ2-7	TGTGCCAGCAGCCTTGGGACAGGGGGTTCCTACGAGCAGTACTTC	CASSLGTGGSYEQYF
.	.	TRBV28	TRBJ1-5	TGTGCCAGCACCCGGGACAACACTAATCAGCCCCAGCATTTT	CASTRDNTNQPQHF
TRBD2	many	TRBV20-1	TRBJ2-1	TGCAGTGCTAGTGCTAGCGGGAGAGACTACAATGAGCAGTTCTTC	CSASASGRDYNEQFF
.	.	TRBV4-3	TRBJ1-2	TGCGCCAGCAGCCAAGATTTGGGGGCCGTTAACTATGGCTACACCTTC	CASSQDLGAVNYGYTF
.	.	TRBV19	TRBJ1-1	TGTGCCAGTATCGGGGGCGCGTGGACTGAAGCTTTCTTT	CASIGGAWTEAFF
.	.	TRBV6-5	TRBJ1-2	TGTGCCAGCAGGTTGTCTGATAACTATGGCTACACCTTC	CASRLSDNYGYTF
.	.	TRBV10-3	TRBJ2-5	TGTGCCATCAGTGAGTTATCTAACCAGTACCAAGAGACCCAGTACTTC	CAISELSNQYQETQYF
TRBD1	.	TRBV5-1	TRBJ1-1	TGCGCCAGCAGCCCCCCCCGACAGGGGGCAACTGAAGCTTTCTTT	CASSPPRQGATEAFF
.	.	TRBV10-3	TRBJ2-5	TGTGCCATCGGGGGGTCGTCGTCAGATACGTACCAAGAGACCCAGTACTTC	CAIGGSSSDTYQETQYF
.	.	TRBV5-4	TRBJ2-1	TGTGCCACCCGGAGCTCCTACAATGAGCAGTTCTTC	CATRSSYNEQFF
TRBD1	.	TRBV28	TRBJ1-3	TGTGCCAGCAGTTCTTTCAGGGGGGTAAGCTCTGGAAACACCATATATTTT	CASSSFRGVSSGNTIYF
.	.	TRBV11-3	TRBJ2-1	TGTGCCAGCAGCCCAAGAAGGGGGGACAATGAGCAGTTCTTC	CASSPRRGDNEQFF
.	.	TRBV29-1	TRBJ1-1	TGCAGCGTCTTGGTGGCGATCGGGGCGAACACTGAAGCTTTCTTT	CSVLVAIGANTEAFF
.	.	TRBV27	TRBJ2-7	TGTGCCAGCAGTTCTAACCCCTACGAGCAGTACTTC	CASSSNPYEQYF
.	.	TRBV19	TRBJ1-3	TGTGCCAGTATCTACGGGAGCTCTGGAAACACCATATATTTT	CASIYGSSGNTIYF
.	few	TRBV19	TRBJ1-5	TGTGCCAGTTTGGGTCCCAGTCAGCCCCAGCATTTT	CASLGPSQPQHF
.	.	TRBV12-3/TRBV12-4	TRBJ2-7	TGTGCCAGCAGTTTAGAACCCCCGGGGGAGCAGTACTTC	CASSLEPPGEQYF
TRBD2	.	TRBV6-1	TRBJ2-3	TGTGCCAGCAGTGAATTAAAGCGGGGGGGCTTTACGCAGTATTTT	CASSELKRGGFTQYF
.	.	TRBV20-1	TRBJ1-2	TGCAGTGCTAGAGTCGTGGGGGGCTACACCTTC	CSARVVGGYTF
TRBD1	.	TRBV19	TRBJ1-2	TGTGCCAGTAGTACCGAGGCGGGACAGGGGAACTATGGCTACACCTTC	CASSTEAGQGNYGYTF
TRBD1	.	TRBV28	TRBJ2-2	TGTGCCAGCAGTACGTTGAACCGGGACAGTTTTTCGGCGAACACCGGGGAGCTGTTTTTT	CASSTLNRDSFSANTGELFF
.	.	TRBV10-3	TRBJ1-2	TGTGCCATCAGCGATGGGACGGGTGGCTACACCTTC	CAISDGTGGYTF
TRBD1	.	TRBV7-2	TRBJ2-1	TGTGCCAGCAGCTTACAGGGGGTCGCCGATGAGCAGTTCTTC	CASSLQGVADEQFF
.	.	TRBV19	TRBJ2-2	TGTGCCAGTAGTATGGGCCAGAACACCGGGGAGCTGTTTTTT	CASSMGQNTGELFF
TRBD1	.	TRBV19	TRBJ1-1	TGTGCCAGTAGCCCTGACAGGGGAAGTAAGAACACTGAAGCTTTCTTT	CASSPDRGSKNTEAFF